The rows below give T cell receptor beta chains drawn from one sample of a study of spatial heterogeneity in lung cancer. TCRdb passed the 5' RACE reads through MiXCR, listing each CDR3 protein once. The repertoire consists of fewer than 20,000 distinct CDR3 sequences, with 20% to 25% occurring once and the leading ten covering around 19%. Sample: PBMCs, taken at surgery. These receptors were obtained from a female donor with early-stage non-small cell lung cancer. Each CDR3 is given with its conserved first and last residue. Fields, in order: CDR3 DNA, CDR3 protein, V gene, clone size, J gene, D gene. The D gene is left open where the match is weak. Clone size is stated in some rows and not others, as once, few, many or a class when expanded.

cdr3_nt: TGTGCCAGCAGCAACCCAACGCGGACTAGCGGGAGCACAGATACGCAGTATTTT
cdr3_aa: CASSNPTRTSGSTDTQYF
v_call: TRBV11-2
clone_size: NA
j_call: TRBJ2-3
d_call: TRBD2

cdr3_nt: TGTGCCATCAGTGAGTCGCTAGGGGTCGATACGCAGTATTTT
cdr3_aa: CAISESLGVDTQYF
v_call: TRBV10-3
clone_size: NA
j_call: TRBJ2-3
d_call: NA

cdr3_nt: TGTGCCACCAGTGGTCAACAAGCGGGAGTGGGGGAGCAGTACTTC
cdr3_aa: CATSGQQAGVGEQYF
v_call: TRBV24-1
clone_size: medium-sized
j_call: TRBJ2-7
d_call: TRBD2

cdr3_nt: TGCAGTTTAAGGGTGGGAGGGCCCGCAGGAGAGCAGTACTTC
cdr3_aa: CSLRVGGPAGEQYF
v_call: TRBV20-1
clone_size: NA
j_call: TRBJ2-7
d_call: TRBD2

cdr3_nt: TGTGCCAGCAGGACGAACACAGATACGCAGTATTTT
cdr3_aa: CASRTNTDTQYF
v_call: TRBV28
clone_size: many
j_call: TRBJ2-3
d_call: NA

cdr3_nt: TGCAGCGTGGCCCCCGGGCTAGCGGGAGTTGAGCAGTTCTTC
cdr3_aa: CSVAPGLAGVEQFF
v_call: TRBV29-1
clone_size: many
j_call: TRBJ2-1
d_call: TRBD2

cdr3_nt: TGTGCCAGCAGCCCCGACTGGGGGGCCAGGGAGACCCAGTACTTC
cdr3_aa: CASSPDWGARETQYF
v_call: TRBV7-2
clone_size: few
j_call: TRBJ2-5
d_call: NA

cdr3_nt: TGTGCCAGTAAAGGGGGTGATCAGCCCCAGCATTTT
cdr3_aa: CASKGGDQPQHF
v_call: TRBV28
clone_size: medium-sized
j_call: TRBJ1-5
d_call: NA

cdr3_nt: TGTGCCAGCAGTTACTCGACGGCTAGCCTAACGCCGGAGCAGTACTTC
cdr3_aa: CASSYSTASLTPEQYF
v_call: TRBV6-2/TRBV6-3
clone_size: many
j_call: TRBJ2-7
d_call: NA

cdr3_nt: TGTGCCAGCAGCCCCCAAACAGATACGCAGTATTTT
cdr3_aa: CASSPQTDTQYF
v_call: TRBV13
clone_size: once
j_call: TRBJ2-3
d_call: NA

cdr3_nt: TGTGCCAGCAGCCCTCCCGACGGCACAGATACGCAGTATTTT
cdr3_aa: CASSPPDGTDTQYF
v_call: TRBV3-1
clone_size: NA
j_call: TRBJ2-3
d_call: NA

cdr3_nt: TGTGCCAGCAGTGTCAGTCAGTACCAAGAGACCCAGTACTTC
cdr3_aa: CASSVSQYQETQYF
v_call: TRBV2
clone_size: many
j_call: TRBJ2-5
d_call: NA